The clone carrying this TCR beta chain was recorded a few times. Antigen: not known. Arm-PCR of CDR3 regions and iRepertoire HTBI primers were used to build TCR beta libraries. TCRdb reprocessed the multiplex PCR reads with MiXCR, giving one entry per CDR3 protein. The data contain 450,000 or so distinct CDR3 sequences, less than 25% of them seen just once; the ten biggest clones take up approximately 8%. The germline CDR1 and CDR2 sequences are SGHAT and FQNNGV. Trimming left V 5 bases short and J 3 bases short, with 17 bases between. The CDR3 contains 15 residues. This entry is derived from a study of regulatory T cells in long-lasting Graves disease. As for the study in general: Disease was considered persistent Graves' disease after over 5 years of antithyroid drugs (with positive TSH receptor antibodies). Regarding the study as a whole: With a few thousand shared public clonotypes, persistent patients exceeded new patients, who shared around 970. Reduced TCR diversity was observed in persistent Graves' patients versus newly diagnosed patients.

Time point described: persistent/refractory GD, antithyroid drugs over 5 years with positive TRAb. Construction of the TCR library relied on RNA isolated from PBMCs. All patients originated from an endocrinology department located in Xi'an, China. This chain joins TRBV11-2 and TRBJ2-7; possible D gene TRBD2, 6 bases. Sequenced material: peripheral blood mononuclear cells (PBMCs), taken when the disease was refractory, from a patient treated with antithyroid drugs. This TCR was sampled from a female donor with Graves disease. The CDR3 here is CASSQAGAWGYEQYF. The DNA of the CDR3 is TGTGCCAGCAGCCAAGCGGGTGCCTGGGGCTACGAGCAGTACTTC.